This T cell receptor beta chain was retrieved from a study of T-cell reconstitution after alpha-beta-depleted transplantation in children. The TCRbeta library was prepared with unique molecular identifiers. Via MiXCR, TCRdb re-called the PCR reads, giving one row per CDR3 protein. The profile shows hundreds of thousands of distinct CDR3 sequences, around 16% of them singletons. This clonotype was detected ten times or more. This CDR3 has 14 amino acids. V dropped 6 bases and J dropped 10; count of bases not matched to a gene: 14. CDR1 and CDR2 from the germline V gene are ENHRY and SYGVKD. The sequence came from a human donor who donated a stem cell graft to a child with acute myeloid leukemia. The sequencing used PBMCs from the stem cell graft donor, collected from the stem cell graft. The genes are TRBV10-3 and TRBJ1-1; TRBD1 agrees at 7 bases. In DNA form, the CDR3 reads TGTGCCATCAGCCCGGGACAGAGGACTTATGTAGCTTTCTTT. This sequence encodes CAISPGQRTYVAFF.